The 16 T cell receptor beta chains presented below share a single source sample, sequenced in a study of cytomegalovirus exposure and HLA in healthy donors. The protocol was immunoSEQ multiplex PCR, while the TCRdb copy is restricted to in-frame clones and leaves out a portion. The profile shows approximately 82,000 clones, 85% to 95% of them singletons. Sample: PBMCs. The receptors originated from a young man in good health and CMV-seronegative.

The genes are TRBV7-2 and TRBJ2-3, with 10 bases aligning to TRBD2. After removal of 5 bases from V and 4 bases from J, the junction contained 6 bases not matched to a gene. This CDR3 contains 15 residues. Looked up from germline, CDR1 is SGHTA and CDR2 is FQGNSA. In DNA, the CDR3 is TGTGCCAGCAGCCTTAGCGGGGGGCGGGCAGATACGCAGTATTTT. This sequence encodes CASSLSGGRADTQYF.

The chain joins TRBV6-1 to TRBJ1-5; a possible D gene is TRBD1 (5 bases). Trimming cost V 7 bases and J 6 bases, with 13 bases left between them. Germline values: CDR1 MNHNS, CDR2 SASEGT. The CDR3 consists of 13 residues. The CDR3 loop is CASNPGRGQPQHF. As DNA, the CDR3 is TGTGCCAGCAACCCTGGGAGGGGTCAGCCCCAGCATTTT.

The rearrangement joins TRBV19 to TRBJ1-3; 12 bases agree with TRBD1. V was pared by 5 bases and J by 2 bases, with 13 bases of the junction left unmatched. CDR1 is LNHDA, CDR2 SQIVND, per germline (reference sequence). This CDR3 comprises 19 residues. CDR3 sequence reads: CASSSWAPGQGAPGNTIYF. The CDR3 nucleotides are TGTGCCAGTAGTTCCTGGGCCCCGGGACAGGGGGCCCCTGGAAACACCATATATTTT.

V and J are TRBV10-3 and TRBJ1-5; no clear D gene. This CDR3 has 13 residues. Trimming removed 2 bases at V and 4 bases at J, with 6 bases between. CDR1 ENHRY and CDR2 SYGVKD come from the germline V gene. The CDR3 bases are TGTGCCATCAGTGAGACCAGTAATCAGCCCCAGCATTTT. This gives the protein CAISETSNQPQHF.

V and J are TRBV5-1 and TRBJ2-6; the D gene is possibly TRBD1 (6 bases). Germline CDR1 SGHRS, CDR2 YFSETQ. This CDR3 is built from 15 residues. V was pared by 9 bases and J by 0 bases, with 13 bases between. The CDR3 DNA is TGCGCCACCAGGACAGTGAGCTCTGGGGCCAACGTCCTGACTTTC. It specifies CATRTVSSGANVLTF.

The chain uses TRBV30 and TRBJ1-1, with a possible D match to TRBD1 (5 bases). Germline V gives CDR1 GTSNPN, CDR2 SVGIG (reference sequence). The CDR3 is 13 residues long. The CDR3 DNA reads as TGTGCTGGGACTGGGTGGGTAGGGACTGAAGCTTTCTTT. Translation gives CAGTGWVGTEAFF.

The gene calls are TRBV19 and TRBJ2-1; 12 positions match TRBD2. The germline V gene encodes CDR1 LNHDA and CDR2 SQIVND (reference sequence). Trimming removed 3 bases from V and 6 bases from J; junction bases left unmatched: 6. The CDR3 consists of 16 residues. CDR3 sequence (DNA): TGTGCCAGTAGTATGGAACTAGCGGGAGGACCCAATGAGCAGTTCTTC. As protein: CASSMELAGGPNEQFF.

This clone was seen only a few times. This chain connects TRBV27 to TRBJ1-2; D may be TRBD1 (5 bases). The V end was cut by 3 bases, the J end by 4 bases, with 9 bases between. Looked up from germline, CDR1 is MNHEY and CDR2 is SMNVEV (reference sequence). This CDR3 region has 13 residues. The CDR3 is CASSLEGRYGYTF. Here the CDR3 DNA reads TGTGCCAGCAGTTTGGAGGGGCGCTATGGCTACACCTTC.

This clone appeared a few times. The junction departs from germline at one end; a sequencing error may be responsible. The chain has TRBV6-1 and TRBJ1-5; D uncertain. The germline CDR1 and CDR2 sequences are MNHNS and SASEGT. The CDR3 covers 12 residues. The CDR3 is CASREGLRPQHF. DNA for the CDR3: TGTGCCAGCAGGGAAGGACTCCGACCCCAGCATTTT.

This clone was observed once. The chain employs TRBV11-3 and TRBJ2-3; a weak D match, TRBD2 (6 bases). Trimming removed 0 bases from V and 4 bases from J, with 11 bases in between. The CDR3 totals 15 residues. Germline V gene data show CDR1 as SGHNT and CDR2 as YENEEA. The CDR3 nucleotides are TGTGCCAGCAGCTTAGATGTCCGGGAGTCAGATACGCAGTATTTT. Protein: CASSLDVRESDTQYF.

The chain links TRBV5-1 to TRBJ2-3, with a weak D call TRBD1 (5 bases). The CDR3 contains 14 residues. The germline V and J ends were trimmed by 0 bases and 2 bases, with 7 bases remaining between them. CDR1 is SGHRS and CDR2 is YFSETQ in the germline V gene. For the CDR3, the DNA is TGCGCCAGCAGCTTGGGACAGTTCACAGATACGCAGTATTTT. Amino acid sequence: CASSLGQFTDTQYF.

Regarding this clone: One junction end disagrees with the germline gene, perhaps due to a read error. This sequence joins TRBV7-7 and TRBJ2-1, with a weak D call TRBD2 (5 bases). Germline CDR1 SSHAT, CDR2 FNYEAQ (reference sequence). The length of the CDR3 is 15 residues. The CDR3 DNA sequence: TGTGCTAGCAGCTTAACGGGGAGCTCCTACAATGAGCAGTTCTTC. It codes for CASSLTGSSYNEQFF.

The rearrangement uses TRBV10-3 and TRBJ1-3; TRBD1 is a possible D gene (6 bases). V was clipped by 3 bases and J by 2 bases, with 8 bases between them. Per the germline V gene, CDR1 is ENHRY and CDR2 is SYGVKD. CDR3 length: 14 amino acids. CDR3 coding DNA: TGTGCCATCAGTGACCGGGACACTGGAAACACCATATATTTT. This codes for CAISDRDTGNTIYF.

The chain links TRBV11-2 to TRBJ2-7, with D perhaps TRBD2 (7 bases). V lost 5 bases to trimming and J lost 0 bases, with 14 bases between them. The germline CDR1 and CDR2 sequences are SGHAT and FQNNGV. The CDR3 contains 15 residues. In DNA, the CDR3 is TGTGCCAGCAGCAGAAGGGGGGGTCTCTCCTACGAGCAGTACTTC. It codes for CASSRRGGLSYEQYF. Filled out from reference TRBV11-2 and TRBJ2-7, the complete variable domain reads EAGVAQSPRYKIIEKRQSVAFWCNPISGHATLYWYQQILGQGPKLLIQFQNNGVVDDSQLPKDRFSAERLKGVDSTLKIQPAKLEDSAVYLCASSRRGGLSYEQYFGPGTRLTVT.

The chain is built from TRBV6-1 and TRBJ2-1; tentatively, D is TRBD1 (6 bases). The CDR3 sequence is 13 residues long. Looked up from germline, CDR1 is MNHNS and CDR2 is SASEGT. The V end was cut by 3 bases, the J end by 8 bases, with 11 bases between. The CDR3 sequence: CASSDRGGYEQFF. CDR3 nucleotides: TGTGCCAGCAGTGATAGAGGGGGTTATGAGCAGTTCTTC.

The CDR3 DNA sequence: TGCGCCAGCAGCTTGAGACAGGGGGGTGTAGGAGGCTACACCTTC. Amino acids: CASSLRQGGVGGYTF. The rearrangement uses TRBV5-1 and TRBJ1-2, with 9 bases identical to TRBD1. This CDR3 comprises 15 residues. V shed 1 base, J shed 8 bases, and the junction held 9 bases outside the gene matches. CDR1 SGHRS and CDR2 YFSETQ come from the germline V gene.